These 23 T cell receptor beta chains were all obtained from the same sample, sequenced in a study of CD8 T cells in ankylosing spondylitis. The antigens these receptors bind are not known. Study-level results: For ankylosing spondylitis blood, a TCR beta motif of under 10 highly homologous variants appeared characteristic.

TCRdb processed the 5' RACE reads anew with MiXCR; each CDR3 protein has one entry. The sample lists more than 600,000 distinct CDR3 sequences, 19% occurring once. What was sequenced was blood, either unsorted or a sorted T cell fraction (not recorded which). The receptors derive from a male donor with ankylosing spondylitis.

V gene TRBV12-3 or TRBV12-4 combines with J gene TRBJ1-4; weak D call: TRBD1 (5 bases). The CDR3 spans 15 residues. V lost 1 base and J 5 bases, leaving 11 bases between the germline ends. CDR3 sequence reads: CASSLGGTLNEKLFF. The CDR3, as DNA: TGTGCCAGCAGTTTAGGCGGGACCCTCAATGAAAAACTGTTTTTT.

This clonotype was recorded a few times. The chain couples TRBV29-1 to TRBJ2-7, with D hard to call. The length of the CDR3 is 11 residues. Germline assignment: CDR1 SQVTM and CDR2 ANQGSEA. V gave up 7 bases and J gave up 4 bases, with 11 bases separating them. In nucleotides, the CDR3 is TGCAGCGCTGGGGTCGGTTACGAGCAGTACTTC. As protein: CSAGVGYEQYF.

The V and J genes are TRBV5-1 and TRBJ1-1; D not certain. CDR1 and CDR2 from the germline V gene are SGHRS and YFSETQ. The CDR3 has 15 residues. Trimming shortened V by 0 bases and J by 1 base, and 10 bases separated the two germline ends. The CDR3 here is CASSLEVNPNTEAFF. The CDR3 nucleotides read TGCGCCAGCAGCTTGGAGGTAAACCCGAACACTGAAGCTTTCTTT.

This clonotype was seen at least ten times. The V and J genes are TRBV3-1 and TRBJ2-7; D remains ambiguous. Germline CDR1 is LGHDT and CDR2 is YNNKEL (reference sequence). The CDR3 consists of 12 residues. V lost 1 base and J 3 bases, leaving 4 bases between the germline ends. The CDR3 coding sequence is TGTGCCAGCAGCCAAGGATTCTACGAGCAGTACTTC. The encoded protein is CASSQGFYEQYF.

CDR3 in amino acids: CASSLRLAGGPKGVDTQYF. CDR3 nucleotides: TGTGCCAGCAGTTTGAGGCTAGCGGGAGGTCCTAAGGGGGTAGATACGCAGTATTTT. The chain links TRBV12-3 or TRBV12-4 to TRBJ2-3; 11 bases fit TRBD2. The CDR3 totals 19 residues. V shed 3 bases and J 5 bases; nucleotides not matched to a gene: 16.

This clonotype occurred a few times. The rearrangement joins TRBV2 to TRBJ1-2; D remains unclear. The V end lost 4 bases, the J end lost 8 bases, and 8 bases lay between the germline ends. This CDR3 has 11 residues. The germline gives CDR1 SNHLY, CDR2 FYNNEI. The CDR3 region is CASSVARGYTF. The CDR3 DNA reads as TGTGCCAGCAGTGTGGCCAGGGGCTACACCTTC. Full variable domain (outside the CDR3, taken from reference TRBV2 and TRBJ1-2): EPEVTQTPSHQVTQMGQEVILRCVPISNHLYFYWYRQILGQKVEFLVSFYNNEISEKSEIFDDQFSVERPDGSNFTLKIRSTKLEDSAMYFCASSVARGYTFGSGTRLTVV.

This clonotype was seen a handful of times. The rearrangement joins TRBV4-2 to TRBJ1-1; no firm D call. Between the trimmed V and J ends, which lost 0 bases and 0 bases, there was a span of 8 bases. Looked up from germline, CDR1 is LGHNA and CDR2 is YNFKEQ. CDR3 length: 15 residues. DNA of the CDR3: TGTGCCAGCAGCCAAGAGTTTTCCATGAACACTGAAGCTTTCTTT. Protein: CASSQEFSMNTEAFF.

The genes are TRBV12-3 or TRBV12-4 and TRBJ2-5, with D uncertain. The CDR3 has 12 residues. V was shortened by 3 bases and J by 6 bases, with 8 bases between the two germline ends. The CDR3 DNA follows: TGTGCCAGCAGTTTCGACCTCCAGACCCAGTACTTC. It encodes CASSFDLQTQYF.

This clonotype has just a few counts. The chain links TRBV12-3 or TRBV12-4 to TRBJ2-1; the D gene is possibly TRBD1 (6 bases). There are 13 residues in the CDR3. Between the trimmed V and J ends, which lost 7 bases and 14 bases, there was a span of 21 bases. The CDR3 nucleotides are TGTGCCAGCACCGCAGGACAGTTACTCCAGGAGTTCTTC. The encoded protein is CASTAGQLLQEFF.

The chain is built from TRBV3-1 and TRBJ1-2; unclear D gene. V was pared by 1 base and J by 4 bases, with 7 bases between. Germline CDR1 LGHDT, CDR2 YNNKEL (reference sequence). The CDR3 is 13 amino acids. The CDR3 DNA sequence: TGTGCCAGCAGCCAAGTCCCGAGCTATGGCTACACCTTC. Its translation is CASSQVPSYGYTF.

The chain has TRBV4-1 and TRBJ2-1; 12 bases line up with TRBD2. The CDR3 is made up of 18 amino acids. Germline CDR1 is MGHRA and CDR2 is YSYEKL. Losses at the gene ends were 2 bases for V and 4 bases for J; bases not matched to a gene: 9. The CDR3, as DNA: TGCGCCAGCAGCCAAAGGGGAGACGGGACTAGCGGGTACAATGAGCAGTTCTTC. Protein: CASSQRGDGTSGYNEQFF.

The chain joins TRBV5-6 to TRBJ2-7; D is unresolved. The germline V and J ends were trimmed by 1 base and 2 bases, with 19 bases remaining between them. The CDR3 has 17 amino acids. Germline V CDR1 and CDR2: SGHDT, YYEEEE. The CDR3 is CASSLYGSGRHTYEQYF. The CDR3 nucleotides read TGTGCCAGCAGCTTGTACGGCTCCGGGCGGCATACCTACGAGCAGTACTTC.

The rearrangement joins TRBV20-1 to TRBJ1-1; the D is unclear. Germline V CDR1 and CDR2: DFQATT, SNEGSKA (reference sequence). This CDR3 is 13 amino acids long. Trimming took 5 bases from V and 0 from J, leaving 10 bases between them. CDR3 protein: CSAVPRLNTEAFF. The CDR3 DNA is TGCAGTGCTGTGCCCCGGCTGAACACTGAAGCTTTCTTT.

The chain is built from TRBV29-1 and TRBJ2-7, with D perhaps matching TRBD2 (6 bases). Germline CDR1 and CDR2: SQVTM and ANQGSEA. The CDR3 runs 11 residues. V lost 8 bases and J lost 7, with 15 bases in between. The CDR3 spells CSPLRGFEQYF. The DNA for the CDR3 is TGCAGCCCTCTGCGGGGTTTTGAGCAGTACTTC.

The genes are TRBV12-3 or TRBV12-4 and TRBJ1-2; TRBD1 matches at 9 bases. This CDR3 has 15 residues. The trim removed 1 base at V and 3 bases at J, leaving 3 bases unmatched. The DNA of the CDR3 is TGTGCCAGCAGTTTAGACAGGGGGCATGACTATGGCTACACCTTC. Translating it yields CASSLDRGHDYGYTF.

This clonotype was counted between two and nine times. The rearrangement uses TRBV5-1 and TRBJ1-1; D unclear. The CDR3 runs to 13 residues. V shed 1 base and J shed 4 bases, with 8 bases lying between them. Germline V CDR1 and CDR2: SGHRS, YFSETQ. The CDR3 coding sequence is TGCGCCAGCAGCTTGAGGATCGGCACTGAAGCTTTCTTT. This gives the protein CASSLRIGTEAFF.

J is TRBJ2-7 and V is TRBV29-1, with 9 bases aligning to TRBD1. This CDR3 is 15 amino acids long. J was trimmed by 0 bases and V by 7 bases; bases with no gene match: 10. Germline CDR1 is SQVTM and CDR2 is ANQGSEA. As DNA, the CDR3 is TGCAGCGCCACCGGGACAGGGTTCCCCTCCTACGAGCAGTACTTC. It codes for CSATGTGFPSYEQYF.

The chain links TRBV5-1 to TRBJ2-1; weak D call: TRBD1 (6 bases). Germline values: CDR1 SGHRS, CDR2 YFSETQ. CDR3 length: 14 amino acids. The V gene lost 2 bases and the J gene lost 9 bases, with 15 bases spanning the gap. The CDR3 here is CASSFEGGVGEQFF. Written as DNA, the CDR3 is TGCGCCAGCAGCTTCGAAGGGGGAGTGGGTGAGCAGTTCTTC. Full variable domain (remainder filled in from reference TRBV5-1 and TRBJ2-1): KAGVTQTPRYLIKTRGQQVTLSCSPISGHRSVSWYQQTPGQGLQFLFEYFSETQRNKGNFPGRFSGRQFSNSRSEMNVSTLELGDSALYLCASSFEGGVGEQFFGPGTRLTVL.

This sequence joins TRBV28 and TRBJ1-1, with a weak D call TRBD1 (6 bases). This CDR3 has 15 amino acids. V lost 8 bases and J 5 bases, leaving 21 bases between the germline ends. The germline V gene encodes CDR1 MDHEN and CDR2 SYDVKM. CDR3 nucleotides: TGTGCCAGCTATTGGGAGGGGGTCCCGGGGACTGAAGCTTTCTTT. It encodes CASYWEGVPGTEAFF.

This chain links TRBV25-1 with TRBJ1-2; D call uncertain. With 3 bases removed from V and 4 bases from J, the gap between germline ends came to 12 bases. The CDR3 has 14 residues. Germline V lookup: CDR1 MGHDK, CDR2 SYGVNS. CDR3 residues: CASSDLRWGYGYTF. CDR3 sequence (DNA): TGTGCCAGCAGTGACTTGCGCTGGGGCTATGGCTACACCTTC.

The V and J genes are TRBV9 and TRBJ1-3; TRBD1 matches 8 bases. The CDR3 length is 17 residues. With 0 bases clipped from V and 0 bases from J, the junction kept 5 bases outside the gene matches. The germline CDR1 and CDR2 sequences are SGDLS and YYNGEE. The CDR3: CASSVGPGGSSGNTIYF. DNA for the CDR3: TGTGCCAGCAGCGTAGGTCCAGGGGGCAGCTCTGGAAACACCATATATTTT.

This clonotype was counted a few times. The chain recombines TRBV11-2 with TRBJ1-5; 9 bases agree with TRBD1. The CDR3 is 15 amino acids. The V gene's germline CDR1 is SGHAT and CDR2 FQNNGV. V was pared by 5 bases and J by 7 bases, with 9 bases of the junction left unmatched. In DNA, the CDR3 is TGTGCCAGCAGCCCCCAGGACAGGGGACAGCAGCCCCAGCATTTT. Encoded protein: CASSPQDRGQQPQHF.

The chain's CDR3 is CATSDPRTVTGELFF. The CDR3 DNA reads as TGTGCCACCAGTGACCCGAGGACTGTCACCGGGGAGCTGTTTTTT. The chain combines TRBV24-1 with TRBJ2-2; D is perhaps TRBD2 (5 bases). This CDR3 contains 15 residues. The V and J ends lost 4 bases and 4 bases respectively, with 12 bases between them. CDR1 is KGHDR, CDR2 SFDVKD, per germline.